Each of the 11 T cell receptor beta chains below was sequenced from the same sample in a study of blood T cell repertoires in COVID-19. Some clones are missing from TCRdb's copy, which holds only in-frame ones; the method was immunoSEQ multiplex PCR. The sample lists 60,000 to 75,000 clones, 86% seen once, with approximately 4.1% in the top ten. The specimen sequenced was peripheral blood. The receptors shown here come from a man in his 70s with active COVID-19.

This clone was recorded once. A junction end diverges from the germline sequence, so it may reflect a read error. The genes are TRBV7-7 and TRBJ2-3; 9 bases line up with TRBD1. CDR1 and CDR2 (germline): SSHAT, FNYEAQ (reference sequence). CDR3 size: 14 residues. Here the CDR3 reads CASSADRGSDTQYF. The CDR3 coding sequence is TGTGCTAGCAGCGCCGACAGGGGGTCAGATACGCAGTATTTT.

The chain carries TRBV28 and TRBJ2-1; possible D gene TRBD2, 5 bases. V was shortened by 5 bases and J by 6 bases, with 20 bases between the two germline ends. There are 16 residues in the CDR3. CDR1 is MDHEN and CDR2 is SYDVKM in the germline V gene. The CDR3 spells CASSPPGPQRGNEQFF. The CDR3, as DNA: TGTGCCAGCAGTCCCCCCGGGCCCCAACGGGGCAATGAGCAGTTCTTC. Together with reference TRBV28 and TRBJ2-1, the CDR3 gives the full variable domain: DVKVTQSSRYLVKRTGEKVFLECVQDMDHENMFWYRQDPGLGLRLIYFSYDVKMKEKGDIPEGYSVSREKKERFSLILESASTNQTSMYLCASSPPGPQRGNEQFFGPGTRLTVL.

The CDR3 DNA follows: TGTGCCAGCGGTGGCGAGCGGGAGTGGGATGAGCAGTTCTTC. Translation: CASGGEREWDEQFF. The chain links TRBV6-6 to TRBJ2-1; 8 bases align to TRBD2. In germline, CDR1 is MNHNY, CDR2 SVGAGI (reference sequence). This CDR3 has 14 amino acids. Germline trimming cut 8 bases from V and 8 bases from J; bases unmatched to any gene: 11.

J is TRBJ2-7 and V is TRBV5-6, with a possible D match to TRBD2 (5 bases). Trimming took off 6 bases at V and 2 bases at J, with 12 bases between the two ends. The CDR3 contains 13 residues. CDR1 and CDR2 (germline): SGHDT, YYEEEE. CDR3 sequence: CASKPGLAYEQYF. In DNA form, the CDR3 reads TGTGCCAGCAAACCCGGACTGGCCTACGAGCAGTACTTC.

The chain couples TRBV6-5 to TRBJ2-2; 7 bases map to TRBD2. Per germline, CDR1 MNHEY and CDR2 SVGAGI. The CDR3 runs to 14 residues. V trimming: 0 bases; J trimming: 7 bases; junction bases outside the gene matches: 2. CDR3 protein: CASSYSWGGGELFF. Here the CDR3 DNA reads TGTGCCAGCAGTTACTCTTGGGGGGGCGGGGAGCTGTTTTTT.

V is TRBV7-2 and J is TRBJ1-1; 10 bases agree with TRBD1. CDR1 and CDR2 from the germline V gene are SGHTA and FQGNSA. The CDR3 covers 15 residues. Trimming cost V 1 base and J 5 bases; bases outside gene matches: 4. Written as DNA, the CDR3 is TGTGCCAGCAGCTTAGGGGGGACAGGGGTTACTGAAGCTTTCTTT. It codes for CASSLGGTGVTEAFF. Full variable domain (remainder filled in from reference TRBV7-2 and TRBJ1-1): GAGVSQSPSNKVTEKGKDVELRCDPISGHTALYWYRQSLGQGLEFLIYFQGNSAPDKSGLPSDRFSAERTGGSVSTLTIQRTQQEDSAVYLCASSLGGTGVTEAFFGQGTRLTVV.

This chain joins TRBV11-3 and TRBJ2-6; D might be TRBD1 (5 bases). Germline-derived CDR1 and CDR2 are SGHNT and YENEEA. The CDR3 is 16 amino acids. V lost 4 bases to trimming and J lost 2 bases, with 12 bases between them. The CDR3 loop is CASSSPGRAGANVLTF. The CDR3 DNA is TGTGCCAGCAGCTCCCCCGGCAGGGCTGGGGCCAACGTCCTGACTTTC.

DNA for the CDR3: TGTGCCAGCAGTTTTGGCGGGAGGGTGCAGTTCTTC. This sequence encodes CASSFGGRVQFF. V gene TRBV12-3 or TRBV12-4 combines with J gene TRBJ2-1, with TRBD2 identical over 9 bases. This CDR3 comprises 12 residues. With V trimmed by 3 bases and J by 12 bases, 3 bases remained unmatched.

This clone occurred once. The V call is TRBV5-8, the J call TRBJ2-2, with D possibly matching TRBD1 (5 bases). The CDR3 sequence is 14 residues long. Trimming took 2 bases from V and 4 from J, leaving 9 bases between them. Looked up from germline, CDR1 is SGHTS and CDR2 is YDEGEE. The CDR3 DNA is TGTGCCAGCAGCTTCGGCAGGGCCACCGGGGAGCTGTTTTTT. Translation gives CASSFGRATGELFF.

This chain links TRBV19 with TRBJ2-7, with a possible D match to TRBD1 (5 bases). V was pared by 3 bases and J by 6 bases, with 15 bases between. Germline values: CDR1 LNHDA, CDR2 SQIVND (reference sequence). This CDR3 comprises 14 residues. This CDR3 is CASSMGQQTGEQYF. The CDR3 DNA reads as TGTGCCAGTAGTATGGGGCAGCAGACGGGCGAGCAGTACTTC. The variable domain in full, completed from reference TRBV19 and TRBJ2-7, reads DGGITQSPKYLFRKEGQNVTLSCEQNLNHDAMYWYRQDPGQGLRLIYYSQIVNDFQKGDIAEGYSVSREKKESFPLTVTSAQKNPTAFYLCASSMGQQTGEQYFGPGTRLTVT.

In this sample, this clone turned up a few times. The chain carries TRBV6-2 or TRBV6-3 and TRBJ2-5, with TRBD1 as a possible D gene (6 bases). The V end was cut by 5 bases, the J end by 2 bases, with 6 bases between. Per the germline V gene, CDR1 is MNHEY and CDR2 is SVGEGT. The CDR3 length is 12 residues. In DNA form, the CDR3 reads TGTGCCAGCAGTCAGGGGCAAGAGACCCAGTACTTC. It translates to CASSQGQETQYF.